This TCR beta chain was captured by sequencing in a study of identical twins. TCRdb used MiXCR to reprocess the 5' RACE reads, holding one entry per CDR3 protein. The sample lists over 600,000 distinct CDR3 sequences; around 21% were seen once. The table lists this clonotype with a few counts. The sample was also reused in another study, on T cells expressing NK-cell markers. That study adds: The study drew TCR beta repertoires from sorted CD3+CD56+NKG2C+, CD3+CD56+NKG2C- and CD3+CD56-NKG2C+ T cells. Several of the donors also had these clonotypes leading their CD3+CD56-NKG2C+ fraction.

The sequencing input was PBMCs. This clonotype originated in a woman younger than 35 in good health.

CDR3 in amino acids: CASSSPPEQFF. The CDR3 coding sequence is TGTGCCAGCTCCTCCCCCCCGGAGCAGTTCTTC. The gene calls are TRBV7-9 and TRBJ2-1; D is uncertain. Germline V gives CDR1 SEHNR, CDR2 FQNEAQ (reference sequence). The V and J ends lost 8 bases and 10 bases respectively, with 12 bases between them. The CDR3 is 11 amino acids.